The 5 T cell receptor beta chains presented below share a single source sample, sequenced in a study of T cell repertoires in cytomegalovirus infection. One entry per CDR3 protein, called by TCRdb with MiXCR from the reads. In the table there are hundreds of thousands of distinct CDR3 sequences, more than 30% of which are singletons. These receptors lack a known antigen. Here the sequenced sample was cultured PBMCs, taken from culture after CMV antigen stimulation. These receptors all stem from a human donor in good health (CMV status not recorded). Some clones in this sample may be carry-over from other donors' samples.

This chain uses TRBV20-1 with TRBJ2-5, with a tentative D call TRBD2 (6 bases). Deletions cut 1 base from V and 5 bases from J, with 14 bases between. There are 14 residues in the CDR3. The germline CDR1 and CDR2 sequences are DFQATT and SNEGSKA (reference sequence). This chain's CDR3 is CSARVAGRTETQYF. The CDR3 DNA sequence: TGCAGTGCTAGAGTCGCGGGGAGGACCGAGACCCAGTACTTC.

This clonotype was detected a few times. The V call is TRBV28, the J call TRBJ2-7, with D perhaps given as TRBD1 or TRBD2 (5 bases each). Trimming pared 4 bases from V and 1 base from J, leaving 11 bases between. The germline V gene encodes CDR1 MDHEN and CDR2 SYDVKM. The CDR3 is 14 residues long. CDR3 DNA sequence: TGTGCCAGCAGTTCCGGGACGGCTTCCTACGAGCAGTACGTC. Translated, it gives CASSSGTASYEQYV.

This clonotype was seen a handful of times. The V call is TRBV27, the J call TRBJ2-7; D unclear. The germline V gene has CDR1 MNHEY and CDR2 SMNVEV (reference sequence). The V gene lost 3 bases and the J gene lost 3 bases, with 6 bases spanning the gap. The CDR3 loop spans 12 amino acids. In DNA form, the CDR3 reads TGTGCCAGCAGTTTTCGGGTCTACGAGCAGTACGTC. This translates into CASSFRVYEQYV.

This clonotype was counted only a few times. The genes are TRBV7-2 and TRBJ2-7; 8 nucleotides agree with TRBD2. Germline CDR1 and CDR2: SGHTA and FQGNSA. There are 15 residues in the CDR3. V shed 5 bases, J shed 0 bases, and the junction held 6 bases outside the gene matches. The CDR3 DNA sequence: TGTGCCAGCAGCGTGAGCGGGAGTTCCTCCTACGAGCAGTACTTC. It yields the protein CASSVSGSSSYEQYF.

The rearrangement links TRBV5-1 to TRBJ2-3; 10 nucleotides match TRBD2. CDR1 and CDR2 from the germline V gene are SGHRS and YFSETQ. This CDR3 comprises 19 residues. J lost 3 bases, V lost 0 bases, and 13 bases had no gene match. The CDR3 here is CASSLDASSGRGKTDTQYF. As DNA, the CDR3 is TGCGCCAGCAGCTTGGACGCTTCTAGCGGGAGAGGGAAAACAGATACGCAGTATTTT.